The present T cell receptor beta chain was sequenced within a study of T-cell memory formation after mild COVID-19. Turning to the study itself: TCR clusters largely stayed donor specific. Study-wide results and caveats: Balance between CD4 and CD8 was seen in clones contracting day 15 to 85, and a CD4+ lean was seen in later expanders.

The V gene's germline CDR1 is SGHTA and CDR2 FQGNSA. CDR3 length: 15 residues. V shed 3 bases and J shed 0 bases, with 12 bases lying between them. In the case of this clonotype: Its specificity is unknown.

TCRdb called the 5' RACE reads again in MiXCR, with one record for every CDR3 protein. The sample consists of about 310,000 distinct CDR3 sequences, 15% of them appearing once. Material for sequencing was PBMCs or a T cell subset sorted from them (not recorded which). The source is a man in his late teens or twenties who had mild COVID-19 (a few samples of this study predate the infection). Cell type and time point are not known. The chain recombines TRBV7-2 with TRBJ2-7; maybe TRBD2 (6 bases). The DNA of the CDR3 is TGTGCCAGCAGCTTTATAGGAGGGGTCTCCTACGAGCAGTACTTC. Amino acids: CASSFIGGVSYEQYF.